This entry is about one T cell receptor (beta chain). The antigen remains undetermined. The study amplified TCR beta CDR3 regions using RNA transcripts. The workflow started with a first-round RT-PCR run with HTBI primers and then moved on to a second-round multiplex PCR. TCRdb ran MiXCR on the multiplex PCR reads and lists one entry per CDR3 protein. The table has about 740,000 distinct CDR3 sequences, roughly 40% seen once. This specimen comes from a study of Graves' ophthalmopathy and Graves' hyperthyroidism. Notes on the study in general: Blood also carried most expanded thyroid clonotypes exceeding 0.001 frequency.

This CDR3 spans 13 amino acids. Germline CDR1 is LNHNV and CDR2 is YYDKDF (reference sequence). Trimming stripped 3 bases from V and 6 bases from J, with 9 bases between. The receptor was derived from an adult man with Graves' ophthalmopathy. Sequenced input: peripheral blood. The chain uses TRBV15 and TRBJ1-5, with D unresolved. The CDR3 loop reads CATSSDAVQPQHF. CDR3 bases: TGTGCCACCAGCAGTGACGCAGTTCAGCCCCAGCATTTT.